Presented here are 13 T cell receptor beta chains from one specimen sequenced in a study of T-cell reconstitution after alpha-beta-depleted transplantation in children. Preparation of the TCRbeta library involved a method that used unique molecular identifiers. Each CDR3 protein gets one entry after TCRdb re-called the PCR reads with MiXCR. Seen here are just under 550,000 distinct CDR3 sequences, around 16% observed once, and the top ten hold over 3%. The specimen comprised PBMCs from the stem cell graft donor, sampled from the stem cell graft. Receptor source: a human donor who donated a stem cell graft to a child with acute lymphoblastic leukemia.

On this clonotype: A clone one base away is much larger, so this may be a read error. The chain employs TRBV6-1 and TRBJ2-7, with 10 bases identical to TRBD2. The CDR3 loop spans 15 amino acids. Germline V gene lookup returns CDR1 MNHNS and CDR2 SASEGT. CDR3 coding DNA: TGTGTCAGCAGTGCTCGGGCTAGCGGGAGCAACGAGCAGTACTTC. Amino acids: CVSSARASGSNEQYF.

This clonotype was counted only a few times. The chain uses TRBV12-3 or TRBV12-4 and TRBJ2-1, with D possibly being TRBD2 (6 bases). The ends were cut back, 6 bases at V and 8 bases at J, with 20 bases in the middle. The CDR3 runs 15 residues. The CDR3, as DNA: TGTGCCAGCAGCCCTGTGGGAGCGGGCTGGGATGAGCAGTTCTTC. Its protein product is CASSPVGAGWDEQFF.

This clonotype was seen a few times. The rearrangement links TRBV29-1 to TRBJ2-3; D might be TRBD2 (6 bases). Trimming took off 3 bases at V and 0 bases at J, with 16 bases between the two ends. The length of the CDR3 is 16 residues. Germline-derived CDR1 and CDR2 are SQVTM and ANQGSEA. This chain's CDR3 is CSVEARRGASTDTQYF. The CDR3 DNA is TGCAGCGTTGAGGCCCGACGCGGGGCTAGCACAGATACGCAGTATTTT.

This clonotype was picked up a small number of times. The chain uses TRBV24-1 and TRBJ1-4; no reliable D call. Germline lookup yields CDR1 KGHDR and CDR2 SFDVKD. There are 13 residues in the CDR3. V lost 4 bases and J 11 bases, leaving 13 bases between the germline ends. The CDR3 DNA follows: TGTGCCACCAGTGACCCCGACGGACCTAAACTGTTTTTT. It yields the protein CATSDPDGPKLFF.

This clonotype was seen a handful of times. This chain's CDR3 is CASSIGDRIQPQHF. The CDR3 coding sequence is TGTGCCAGTAGTATAGGGGACAGGATCCAGCCCCAGCATTTT. V and J are TRBV19 and TRBJ1-5, with 8 bases that match TRBD1. CDR3 size: 14 residues. Germline V gives CDR1 LNHDA, CDR2 SQIVND (reference sequence). V trimming: 1 base; J trimming: 7 bases; junction bases outside the gene matches: 3.

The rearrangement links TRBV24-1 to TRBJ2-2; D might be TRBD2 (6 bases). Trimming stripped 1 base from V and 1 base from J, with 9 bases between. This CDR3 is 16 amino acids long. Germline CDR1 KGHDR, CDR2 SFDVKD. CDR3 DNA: TGTGCCACCAGTGATTTTAGGAGGGGGAACACCGGGGAGCTGTTTTTT. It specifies CATSDFRRGNTGELFF.

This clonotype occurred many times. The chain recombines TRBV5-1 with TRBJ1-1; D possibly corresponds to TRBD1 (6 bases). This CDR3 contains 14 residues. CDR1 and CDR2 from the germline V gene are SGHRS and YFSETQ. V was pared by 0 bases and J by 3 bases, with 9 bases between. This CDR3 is CASSLGQVYTEAFF. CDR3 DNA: TGCGCCAGCAGCTTGGGACAGGTATACACTGAAGCTTTCTTT.

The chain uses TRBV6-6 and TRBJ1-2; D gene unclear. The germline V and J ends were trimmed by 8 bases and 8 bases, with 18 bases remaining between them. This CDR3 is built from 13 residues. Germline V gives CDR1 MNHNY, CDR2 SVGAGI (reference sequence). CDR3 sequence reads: CASLPTVLGGYTF. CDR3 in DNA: TGTGCCAGCCTCCCGACTGTTTTGGGAGGCTACACCTTC.

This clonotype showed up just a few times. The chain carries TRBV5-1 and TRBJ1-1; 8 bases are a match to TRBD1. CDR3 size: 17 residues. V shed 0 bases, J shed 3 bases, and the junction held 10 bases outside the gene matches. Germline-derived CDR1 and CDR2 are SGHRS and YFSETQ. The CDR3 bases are TGCGCCAGCAGCTTGGTGCCAGGGGGCCACAGGGACACTGAAGCTTTCTTT. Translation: CASSLVPGGHRDTEAFF.

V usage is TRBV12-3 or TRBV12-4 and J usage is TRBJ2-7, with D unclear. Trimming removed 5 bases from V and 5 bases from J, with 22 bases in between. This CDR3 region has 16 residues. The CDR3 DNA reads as TGTGCCAGCAGTGCCCCTTCTACCAGGAGAGTCCACGAGCAGTACTTC. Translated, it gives CASSAPSTRRVHEQYF.

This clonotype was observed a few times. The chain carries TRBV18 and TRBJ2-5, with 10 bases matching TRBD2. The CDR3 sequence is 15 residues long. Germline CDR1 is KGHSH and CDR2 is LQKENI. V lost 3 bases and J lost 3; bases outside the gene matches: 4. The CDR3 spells CASSPTSGPKETQYF. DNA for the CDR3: TGTGCCAGCTCACCGACTAGCGGGCCAAAAGAGACCCAGTACTTC. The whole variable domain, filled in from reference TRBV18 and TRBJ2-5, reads NAGVMQNPRHLVRRRGQEARLRCSPMKGHSHVYWYRQLPEEGLKFMVYLQKENIIDESGMPKERFSAEFPKEGPSILRIQQVVRGDSAAYFCASSPTSGPKETQYFGPGTRLLVL.

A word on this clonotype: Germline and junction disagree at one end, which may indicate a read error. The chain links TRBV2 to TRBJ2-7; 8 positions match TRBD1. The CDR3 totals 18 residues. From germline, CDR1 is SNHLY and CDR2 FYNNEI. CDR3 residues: CAISINALDRDSSYEQYF. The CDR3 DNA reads TGTGCCATCAGTATCAACGCCCTGGACAGGGACAGCTCCTACGAGCAGTACTTC.

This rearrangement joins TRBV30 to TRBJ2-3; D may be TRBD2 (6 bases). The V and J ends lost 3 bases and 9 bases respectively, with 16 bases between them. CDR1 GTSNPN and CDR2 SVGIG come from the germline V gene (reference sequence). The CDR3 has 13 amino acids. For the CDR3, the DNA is TGTGCCTGGAGAGCCGGCGGGGATGGGACGCAGTATTTT. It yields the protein CAWRAGGDGTQYF.